The 26 T cell receptor beta chains below all came from one sample that was sequenced in a study of cytomegalovirus exposure and HLA in healthy donors. With 60 Vbeta and 13 Jbeta primers, the PCR was carried out. The data were produced by immunoSEQ multiplex PCR, yet TCRdb's version contains in-frame clones alone and is incomplete. This table has 98,000 or so clones, roughly 82% appearing once. Sequencing was done on a sample of PBMCs. These receptors all stem from a human donor in good health.

This clone turned up a few times. With a far larger clone one base away, a read error is the likely cause. This same CDR3 is encoded by further DNA sequences in the sample. CDR3 nucleotide sequence: TGTGCCAGCAGCAACCGACAGGGTTACACTGAAGCTTTCTTT. Translated: CASSNRQGYTEAFF. The chain joins TRBV11-2 to TRBJ1-1, with 7 bases that match TRBD1. Germline V gives CDR1 SGHAT, CDR2 FQNNGV. V gave up 5 bases and J gave up 3 bases; unmatched junction bases: 6. The CDR3 length is 14 residues.

The chain combines TRBV25-1 with TRBJ1-2, with D unclear. The CDR3 covers 15 residues. With 6 bases removed from V and 0 bases from J, the gap between germline ends came to 14 bases. The germline V gene encodes CDR1 MGHDK and CDR2 SYGVNS. The CDR3 sequence is CASSRGPNPNYGYTF. In DNA, the CDR3 is TGTGCCAGCAGCCGGGGTCCCAACCCTAACTATGGCTACACCTTC.

The chain couples TRBV15 to TRBJ2-1, with TRBD2 identical over 7 bases. V gave up 0 bases and J gave up 10 bases; unmatched junction bases: 12. Germline CDR1 and CDR2: LNHNV and YYDKDF (reference sequence). The CDR3 loop spans 16 amino acids. The CDR3 protein is CATSRELAGESGEQFF. CDR3 DNA: TGTGCCACCAGCAGAGAATTGGCGGGGGAGTCAGGCGAGCAGTTCTTC.

The chain carries TRBV19 and TRBJ2-5; D not certain. V was trimmed by 5 bases and J by 5 bases, leaving 9 bases between them. The CDR3 totals 12 residues. In germline, CDR1 is LNHDA, CDR2 SQIVND (reference sequence). The CDR3 loop reads CASSDLVETQYF. CDR3 sequence (DNA): TGTGCCAGTAGTGACCTAGTGGAGACCCAGTACTTC.

The V gene is TRBV29-1, the J gene TRBJ1-2, with 10 positions matching TRBD1. Germline CDR1 reads SQVTM; CDR2 reads ANQGSEA. This CDR3 is built from 13 residues. J lost 3 bases, V lost 5 bases, and 3 bases had no gene match. The CDR3 nucleotides read TGCAGCGTTTGGACAGGGGGTGACTATGGCTACACCTTC. Its protein product is CSVWTGGDYGYTF.

V is TRBV5-1 and J is TRBJ1-3, with D perhaps TRBD1 (5 bases). CDR3 length equals 17 residues. The V end was cut by 0 bases, the J end by 0 bases, with 13 bases between. Germline values: CDR1 SGHRS, CDR2 YFSETQ. The DNA for the CDR3 is TGCGCCAGCAGCTTGGCCCAGGGTAGGGCCTCTGGAAACACCATATATTTT. Its protein is CASSLAQGRASGNTIYF.

The J gene is TRBJ1-2, the V gene TRBV5-5; D gene uncertain. CDR3 length: 11 residues. V lost 5 bases to trimming and J lost 9 bases, with 11 bases between them. Germline loops: CDR1 SGHKS, CDR2 YYEKEE (reference sequence). DNA of the CDR3: TGTGCCAGCAGTAACCGGAGGAGCTACACCTTC. Amino acid sequence: CASSNRRSYTF.

V usage is TRBV5-4 and J usage is TRBJ1-6, with D possibly being TRBD1 (6 bases). V gave up 2 bases and J gave up 6 bases, with 9 bases separating them. The CDR3 length is 14 residues. The germline CDR1 and CDR2 sequences are SGHNT and YYREEE (reference sequence). The CDR3 is CASSLGQSNSPLHF. In DNA, the CDR3 is TGTGCCAGCAGCTTAGGACAGAGTAATTCACCCCTCCACTTT.

The chain has TRBV5-4 and TRBJ2-5, with a weak D call TRBD2 (7 bases). Per germline, CDR1 SGHNT and CDR2 YYREEE (reference sequence). Trimming removed 3 bases from V and 5 bases from J, with 20 bases in between. The CDR3 loop spans 16 amino acids. This CDR3 reads CASSSLAGGPGETQYF. In DNA form, the CDR3 reads TGTGCCAGCAGCTCTCTAGCCGGGGGGCCCGGGGAGACCCAGTACTTC.

The rearrangement links TRBV19 to TRBJ2-2; D possibly corresponds to TRBD1 (5 bases). Trimming took 5 bases from V and 6 from J, leaving 19 bases between them. From germline, CDR1 is LNHDA and CDR2 SQIVND (reference sequence). The CDR3 contains 16 residues. CDR3 nucleotide sequence: TGTGCCAGTAGTCCCTTCCCCTCCAGGGCCCCCGGGGAGCTGTTTTTT. Translating it yields CASSPFPSRAPGELFF.

The gene calls are TRBV19 and TRBJ1-6, with D unclear. CDR3 length equals 14 residues. CDR1 and CDR2 (germline): LNHDA, SQIVND (reference sequence). Trimming pared 6 bases from V and 7 bases from J, leaving 13 bases between. The DNA for the CDR3 is TGTGCCAGTAGCCCAACAGTGATGAATTCACCCCTCCACTTT. Residues: CASSPTVMNSPLHF.

The rearrangement links TRBV27 to TRBJ2-3; a weak D match, TRBD2 (5 bases). Germline values: CDR1 MNHEY, CDR2 SMNVEV (reference sequence). The CDR3 covers 15 residues. The germline V and J ends were trimmed by 0 bases and 5 bases, with 12 bases remaining between them. The CDR3 protein is CASSLSRAAGDTQYF. CDR3 DNA sequence: TGTGCCAGCAGTTTATCCCGGGCCGCGGGAGATACGCAGTATTTT.

The chain has TRBV5-4 and TRBJ2-1; the match to TRBD1 covers 8 bases. V lost 4 bases to trimming and J lost 1 base; unmatched junction nucleotides: 7. Germline lookup yields CDR1 SGHNT and CDR2 YYREEE (reference sequence). The length of the CDR3 is 16 residues. CDR3 coding DNA: TGTGCCAGCAGCCGTGACAGGGGACTGTCCTACAATGAGCAGTTCTTC. Translating gives CASSRDRGLSYNEQFF.

This chain connects TRBV5-1 to TRBJ2-1; D might be TRBD2 (7 bases). In germline, CDR1 is SGHRS, CDR2 YFSETQ. V lost 2 bases to trimming and J lost 8 bases, with 14 bases between them. The CDR3 sequence is 14 residues long. CDR3 amino acids: CASSFKGGGDEQFF. CDR3 nucleotides: TGCGCCAGCAGCTTCAAGGGAGGGGGGGATGAGCAGTTCTTC.

V and J are TRBV7-8 and TRBJ1-1, with D tentatively TRBD1 (6 bases). This CDR3 has 14 residues. Germline V lookup: CDR1 SGHVS, CDR2 FQNEAQ. Trimming shortened V by 9 bases and J by 2 bases, and 16 bases separated the two germline ends. CDR3 nucleotides: TGTGCCAGTCAAAACAGGGAGGGAAACACTGAAGCTTTCTTT. Residues: CASQNREGNTEAFF. The full variable domain, with the rest looked up from reference TRBV7-8 and TRBJ1-1, is GAGVSQSPRYKVAKRGQDVALRCDPISGHVSLFWYQQALGQGPEFLTYFQNEAQLDKSGLPSDRFFAERPEGSVSTLKIQRTQQEDSAVYLCASQNREGNTEAFFGQGTRLTVV.

This clone was seen more than once but under ten times. The chain carries TRBV6-6 and TRBJ1-1, with 8 bases aligning to TRBD1. Germline CDR1 MNHNY, CDR2 SVGAGI (reference sequence). V lost 2 bases, J lost 5 bases, and 10 bases stayed unmatched. The CDR3 contains 16 residues. The CDR3 loop is CASSYPGTGWGTEAFF. The DNA for the CDR3 is TGTGCCAGCAGTTACCCCGGGACAGGTTGGGGGACTGAAGCTTTCTTT.

CDR3 sequence: CASSPSGRENTGELFF. CDR3 coding DNA: TGTGCCAGCAGCCCTAGCGGGAGGGAGAACACCGGGGAGCTGTTTTTT. The chain employs TRBV7-9 and TRBJ2-2, with 12 bases identical to TRBD2. J was trimmed by 1 base and V by 5 bases; bases with no gene match: 2. Germline loops: CDR1 SEHNR, CDR2 FQNEAQ (reference sequence). The CDR3 has 16 amino acids.

The CDR3 DNA is TGTGCCAGCAGTTACACAGACAGGGTCTACGAGCAGTACTTC. This gives the protein CASSYTDRVYEQYF. V is TRBV2 and J is TRBJ2-5, with TRBD1 matching 7 bases. The J call may be wrong; the DNA end is better matched by TRBJ2-7. The V gene's germline CDR1 is SNHLY and CDR2 FYNNEI. The CDR3 covers 14 residues.

The V call is TRBV23-1, the J call TRBJ2-3; D is possibly TRBD2 (7 bases). TRBV23-1 is designated an ORF whose function remains uncertain. V gave up 11 bases and J gave up 4 bases, with 16 bases separating them. The CDR3 sequence is 13 residues long. CDR3 in amino acids: CAVLLGGADTQYF. In DNA, the CDR3 is TGCGCCGTCCTCCTAGGGGGGGCAGATACGCAGTATTTT.

The chain couples TRBV7-8 to TRBJ2-1; TRBD2 matches 7 bases. CDR3 length: 17 residues. Germline-derived CDR1 and CDR2 are SGHVS and FQNEAQ. J gave up 0 bases and V 7 bases, and 12 bases lay outside the gene matches. CDR3 residues: CASTFGAGTLSYNEQFF. The CDR3 nucleotides are TGTGCCAGCACCTTCGGAGCGGGGACCCTCTCCTACAATGAGCAGTTCTTC.

As to this clone: Additional DNA sequences in this sample encode the identical CDR3. The CDR3 loop reads CATSRDPGVSYGYTF. Here the CDR3 DNA reads TGTGCCACCAGCAGAGATCCGGGGGTGAGCTATGGCTACACCTTC. J is TRBJ1-2 and V is TRBV15; D may be TRBD1 (5 bases). Germline CDR1 reads LNHNV; CDR2 reads YYDKDF (reference sequence). V gave up 0 bases and J gave up 4 bases, with 12 bases separating them. This CDR3 spans 15 amino acids.

The genes are TRBV5-1 and TRBJ2-3, with D perhaps TRBD1 (5 bases). Germline CDR1 SGHRS, CDR2 YFSETQ. V lost 0 bases and J 2 bases, leaving 7 bases between the germline ends. The CDR3 length is 14 residues. For the CDR3, the DNA is TGCGCCAGCAGCTTGGGCAGGGTCACAGATACGCAGTATTTT. It translates to CASSLGRVTDTQYF.

This clone was observed a handful of times. This chain links TRBV28 with TRBJ1-2; TRBD1 agrees at 7 bases. There are 15 residues in the CDR3. CDR1 MDHEN and CDR2 SYDVKM come from the germline V gene. Trimming cost V 2 bases and J 0 bases; bases outside gene matches: 3. The CDR3 loop is CASSLGQVSNYGYTF. DNA of the CDR3: TGTGCCAGCAGTTTAGGACAGGTTTCTAACTATGGCTACACCTTC.

This clone is a singleton in its sample. The chain is built from TRBV6-6 and TRBJ2-1, with unresolved D. This CDR3 has 16 amino acids. The germline V gene encodes CDR1 MNHNY and CDR2 SVGAGI (reference sequence). Trimming shortened V by 2 bases and J by 8 bases, and 19 bases separated the two germline ends. CDR3 bases: TGTGCCAGCAGTTACAGTAGGCTAGTTATACGTGATGAGCAGTTCTTC. Translating gives CASSYSRLVIRDEQFF.

CDR3 sequence reads: CSVLVTSGSRAYEQYF. The CDR3, as DNA: TGCAGCGTTTTAGTGACTAGCGGGAGTAGGGCCTACGAGCAGTACTTC. The chain combines TRBV29-1 with TRBJ2-7; 12 bases are shared with TRBD2. V was clipped by 5 bases and J by 2 bases; unmatched bases: 10. Looked up from germline, CDR1 is SQVTM and CDR2 is ANQGSEA. CDR3 length equals 16 residues.

The rearrangement joins TRBV19 to TRBJ1-2, with D possibly being TRBD1 (6 bases). The CDR3 sequence is 13 residues long. Germline V lookup: CDR1 LNHDA, CDR2 SQIVND (reference sequence). The germline V and J ends were trimmed by 5 bases and 4 bases, with 11 bases remaining between them. The CDR3 loop reads CASSPQTGYGYTF. DNA for the CDR3: TGTGCCAGTAGTCCTCAGACAGGCTATGGCTACACCTTC.